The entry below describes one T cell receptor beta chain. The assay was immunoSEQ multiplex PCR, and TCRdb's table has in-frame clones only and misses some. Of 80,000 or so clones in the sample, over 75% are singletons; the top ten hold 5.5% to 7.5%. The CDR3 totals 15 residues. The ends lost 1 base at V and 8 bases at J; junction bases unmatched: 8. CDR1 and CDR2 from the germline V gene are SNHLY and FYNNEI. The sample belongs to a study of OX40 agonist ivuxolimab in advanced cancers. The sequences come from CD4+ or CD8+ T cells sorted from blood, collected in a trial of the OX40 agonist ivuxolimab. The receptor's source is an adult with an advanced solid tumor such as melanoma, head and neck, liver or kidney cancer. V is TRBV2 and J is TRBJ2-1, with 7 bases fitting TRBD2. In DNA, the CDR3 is TGTGCCAGCAGTGAAGGGCAGGGAGGGTACTATGAGCAGTTCTTC. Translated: CASSEGQGGYYEQFF.